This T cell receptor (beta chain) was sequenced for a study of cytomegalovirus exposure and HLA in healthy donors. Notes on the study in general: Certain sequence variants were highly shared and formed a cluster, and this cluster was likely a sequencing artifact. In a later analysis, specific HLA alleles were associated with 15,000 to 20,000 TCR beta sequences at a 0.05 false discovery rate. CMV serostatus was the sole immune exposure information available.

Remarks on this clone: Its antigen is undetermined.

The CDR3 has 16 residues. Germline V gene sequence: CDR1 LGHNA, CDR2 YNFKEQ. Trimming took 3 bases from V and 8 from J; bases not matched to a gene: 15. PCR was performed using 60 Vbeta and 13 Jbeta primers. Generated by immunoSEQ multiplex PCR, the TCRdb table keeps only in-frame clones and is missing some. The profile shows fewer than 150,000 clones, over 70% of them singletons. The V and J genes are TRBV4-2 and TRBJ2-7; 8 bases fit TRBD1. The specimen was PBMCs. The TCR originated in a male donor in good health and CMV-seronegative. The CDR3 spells CASSHPHYGTGTKQYF. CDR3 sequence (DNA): TGTGCCAGCAGCCACCCACACTATGGGACAGGTACGAAGCAGTACTTC.